The T cell receptor beta chain described here comes from a study of cytomegalovirus exposure and HLA in healthy donors. General study results and limits: A later analysis linked a missense variant in DCLRE1C to the trimming of TCR beta V and J genes. Analysis performed later found more than 15,000 TCR beta sequences associated with HLA alleles at 0.05 false discovery rate. In vitro, a few CMV-associated chains proved specific for CMV antigens.

The length of the CDR3 is 13 residues. CDR1 is SEHNR and CDR2 is FQNEAQ in the germline V gene (reference sequence). Trimming took 5 bases from V and 3 from J; bases not matched to a gene: 4. This clone has more than one count but fewer than ten. Its target is not known. The PCR employed 60 Vbeta primers together with 13 Jbeta primers. The data were produced by immunoSEQ multiplex PCR, yet TCRdb's version contains in-frame clones alone and is incomplete. The sample holds about 170,000 clones, more than 70% seen once. The sequencing input was PBMCs. The chain recombines TRBV7-9 with TRBJ2-7, with 7 bases matching TRBD1. This clonotype originated in a girl aged 10 to 17 in good health and CMV-seronegative. The CDR3 region is CASSHRDSYEQYF. DNA for the CDR3: TGTGCCAGCAGCCACCGGGACAGCTACGAGCAGTACTTC. The full variable domain, with the rest looked up from reference TRBV7-9 and TRBJ2-7, is DTGVSQNPRHKITKRGQNVTFRCDPISEHNRLYWYRQTLGQGPEFLTYFQNEAQLEKSRLLSDRFSAERPKGSFSTLEIQRTEQGDSAMYLCASSHRDSYEQYFGPGTRLTVT.